The 14 T cell receptor beta chains below all came from one sample that was sequenced in a study of CD8+ T cells in alopecia areata. Following extraction, RNA underwent reverse transcription to cDNA, which served as the sequencing template. Repertoires were generated with immunoSEQ multiplex PCR, while TCRdb's copy carries only in-frame clones and drops some. The table lists some 150,000 clones, roughly 62% of them singletons, with 5% to 7% in the top ten. The input for sequencing was CD4+ T cells sorted from blood, taken at week 0. These receptors originate from a human donor with alopecia areata.

The chain is built from TRBV25-1 and TRBJ2-1; the match to TRBD2 covers 7 bases. CDR3 length equals 16 residues. With V trimmed by 2 bases and J by 7 bases, 11 bases remained unmatched. Per germline, CDR1 MGHDK and CDR2 SYGVNS. CDR3 loop: CASSEVLGREGNEQFF. The CDR3 nucleotides are TGTGCCAGCAGTGAAGTTCTGGGGAGGGAGGGTAATGAGCAGTTCTTC.

This clone was detected only a few times. CDR3 sequence: CASSLGQLNTEAFF. The CDR3 DNA follows: TGTGCCAGCAGCTTAGGACAGTTGAACACTGAAGCTTTCTTT. The V gene is TRBV13, the J gene TRBJ1-1; D remains unclear. Looked up from germline, CDR1 is PRHDT and CDR2 is FYEKMQ (reference sequence). Trimming cost V 0 bases and J 0 bases, with 5 bases left between them. This CDR3 has 14 residues.

The J gene is TRBJ2-7, the V gene TRBV5-1, with D unresolved. The CDR3 contains 14 residues. V was trimmed by 0 bases and J by 3 bases, leaving 10 bases between them. Per the germline V gene, CDR1 is SGHRS and CDR2 is YFSETQ. CDR3 in DNA: TGCGCCAGCAGCTTGGCGCCCGGACGCTACGAGCAGTACTTC. Its protein is CASSLAPGRYEQYF.

The V and J genes are TRBV30 and TRBJ1-5; D gene uncertain. The CDR3 spans 12 residues. Germline CDR1 reads GTSNPN; CDR2 reads SVGIG (reference sequence). V was shortened by 3 bases and J by 6 bases, with 9 bases between the two germline ends. This chain's CDR3 is CAWSRPGQPQHF. The CDR3 nucleotides read TGTGCCTGGAGCCGCCCCGGTCAGCCCCAGCATTTT.

The chain recombines TRBV29-1 with TRBJ2-3; 9 bases are shared with TRBD2. Germline V lookup: CDR1 SQVTM, CDR2 ANQGSEA. The CDR3 covers 16 residues. The CDR3 DNA sequence: TGCAGTTCCGAGGTCGGGCTAGCGGGATATACAGATACGCAGTATTTT. It encodes CSSEVGLAGYTDTQYF.

V usage is TRBV5-1 and J usage is TRBJ1-1; D unresolved. This CDR3 region has 13 residues. CDR1 is SGHRS and CDR2 is YFSETQ in the germline V gene. Trimming removed 0 bases at V and 11 bases at J, with 14 bases between. CDR3 protein: CASSLALRGYAFF. CDR3 DNA: TGCGCCAGCAGCTTGGCCTTACGAGGGTATGCTTTCTTT.

In its sample, this clone was seen a few times. V and J are TRBV7-2 and TRBJ2-3, with D uncertain. CDR1 and CDR2 from the germline V gene are SGHTA and FQGNSA. The CDR3 sequence is 13 residues long. Trimming removed 11 bases from V and 5 bases from J, with 17 bases in between. The CDR3 here is CAFRSSFKDTQYF. CDR3 nucleotide sequence: TGTGCCTTCCGGAGTAGTTTTAAAGATACGCAGTATTTT. Full variable domain (missing parts from reference TRBV7-2 and TRBJ2-3): GAGVSQSPSNKVTEKGKDVELRCDPISGHTALYWYRQSLGQGLEFLIYFQGNSAPDKSGLPSDRFSAERTGGSVSTLTIQRTQQEDSAVYLCAFRSSFKDTQYFGPGTRLTVL.

The J gene is TRBJ2-6, the V gene TRBV6-5, with a weak D call TRBD2 (6 bases). CDR3 length: 15 amino acids. V was pared by 2 bases and J by 2 bases, with 7 bases between. Germline V gene lookup returns CDR1 MNHEY and CDR2 SVGAGI. CDR3 loop: CASSYGGAGANVLTF. The CDR3 bases are TGTGCCAGCAGTTACGGCGGGGCTGGGGCCAACGTCCTGACTTTC.

The rearrangement joins TRBV7-9 to TRBJ1-2; D call uncertain. The CDR3 has 13 amino acids. CDR1 and CDR2 (germline): SEHNR, FQNEAQ (reference sequence). The germline V and J ends were trimmed by 1 base and 2 bases, with 5 bases remaining between them. CDR3 in amino acids: CASSLVANYGYTF. In DNA, the CDR3 is TGTGCCAGCAGCTTAGTGGCAAACTATGGCTACACCTTC.

This clone turned up a few times. The rearrangement links TRBV2 to TRBJ2-3; D ambiguous. The germline V gene encodes CDR1 SNHLY and CDR2 FYNNEI. The CDR3 spans 15 residues. Trimming took 1 base from V and 4 from J, leaving 12 bases between them. CDR3 in DNA: TGTGCCAGCAGTGAAGTCGGGCTCTCTTCAGATACGCAGTATTTT. Translated, it gives CASSEVGLSSDTQYF.

The chain has TRBV11-1 and TRBJ2-1, with unresolved D. With 2 bases removed from V and 4 bases from J, the gap between germline ends came to 6 bases. The CDR3 totals 13 residues. Germline CDR1 is SGHAT and CDR2 is FQDESV (reference sequence). CDR3 loop: CASSLHQYNEQFF. As DNA, the CDR3 is TGTGCCAGCAGCTTACACCAATACAATGAGCAGTTCTTC.

Only one count was recorded for this clone. This CDR3 reads CASSPNSGETQYF. For the CDR3, the DNA is TGTGCCAGCAGTCCAAACTCAGGGGAGACCCAGTACTTC. The rearrangement links TRBV6-1 to TRBJ2-5; tentative D call: TRBD1 (5 bases). There are 13 residues in the CDR3. Per the germline V gene, CDR1 is MNHNS and CDR2 is SASEGT. Trimming left V 5 bases short and J 5 bases short, with 12 bases between.

The chain uses TRBV18 and TRBJ2-7; 13 bases are a match to TRBD2. Germline CDR1 and CDR2: KGHSH and LQKENI. Losses at the gene ends were 3 bases for V and 6 bases for J; bases not matched to a gene: 5. The CDR3 covers 15 residues. The CDR3 protein is CASSPWTSGGGEQYF. CDR3 nucleotide sequence: TGTGCCAGCTCACCTTGGACTAGCGGGGGCGGCGAGCAGTACTTC.

This clone has more than one count but fewer than ten. The J gene is TRBJ1-2, the V gene TRBV29-1; no clear D. The germline CDR1 and CDR2 sequences are SQVTM and ANQGSEA. V lost 4 bases and J 6 bases, leaving 6 bases between the germline ends. CDR3 length: 10 residues. As DNA, the CDR3 is TGCAGCGTTGGGGAGGATGGCTACACCTTC. Amino acid sequence: CSVGEDGYTF.